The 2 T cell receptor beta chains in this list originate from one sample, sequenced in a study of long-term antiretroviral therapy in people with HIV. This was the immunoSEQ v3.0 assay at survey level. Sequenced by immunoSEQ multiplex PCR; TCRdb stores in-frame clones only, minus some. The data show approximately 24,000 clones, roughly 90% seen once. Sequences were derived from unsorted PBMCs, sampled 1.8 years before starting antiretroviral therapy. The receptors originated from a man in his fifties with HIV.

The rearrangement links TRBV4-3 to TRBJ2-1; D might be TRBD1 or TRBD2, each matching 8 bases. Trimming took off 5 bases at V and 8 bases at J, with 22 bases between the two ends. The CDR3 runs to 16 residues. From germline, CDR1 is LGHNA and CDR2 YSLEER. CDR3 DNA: TGCGCCAGCAGCTCCCGGACAGGGTCGGGGGGGGATGAGCAGTTCTTC. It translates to CASSSRTGSGGDEQFF.

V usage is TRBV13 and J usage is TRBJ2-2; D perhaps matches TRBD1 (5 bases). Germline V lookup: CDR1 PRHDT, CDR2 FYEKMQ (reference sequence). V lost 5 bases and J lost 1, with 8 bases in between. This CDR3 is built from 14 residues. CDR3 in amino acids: CASSADKNTGELFF. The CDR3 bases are TGTGCCAGCAGCGCGGACAAGAACACCGGGGAGCTGTTTTTT.